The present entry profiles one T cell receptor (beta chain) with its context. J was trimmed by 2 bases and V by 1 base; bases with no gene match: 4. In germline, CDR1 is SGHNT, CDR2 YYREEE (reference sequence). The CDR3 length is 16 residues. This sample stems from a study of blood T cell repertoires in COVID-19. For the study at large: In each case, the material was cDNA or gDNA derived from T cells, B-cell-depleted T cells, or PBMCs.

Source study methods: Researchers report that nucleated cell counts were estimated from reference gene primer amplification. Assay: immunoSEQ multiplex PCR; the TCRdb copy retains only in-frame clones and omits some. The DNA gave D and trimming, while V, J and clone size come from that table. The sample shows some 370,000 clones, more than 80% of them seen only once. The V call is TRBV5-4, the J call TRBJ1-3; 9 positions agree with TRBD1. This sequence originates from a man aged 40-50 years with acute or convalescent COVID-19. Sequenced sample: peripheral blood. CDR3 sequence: CASSLPGTGPGNTIYF. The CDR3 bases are TGTGCCAGCAGCTTGCCCGGGACAGGGCCTGGAAACACCATATATTTT. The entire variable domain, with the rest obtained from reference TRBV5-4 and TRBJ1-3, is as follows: ETGVTQSPTHLIKTRGQQVTLRCSSQSGHNTVSWYQQALGQGPQFIFQYYREEENGRGNFPPRFSGLQFPNYSSELNVNALELDDSALYLCASSLPGTGPGNTIYFGEGSWLTVV.